These T cell receptor beta chains were read from a single sample in a study of cytomegalovirus exposure and HLA in healthy donors. Here immunoSEQ multiplex PCR was the method, and the copy in TCRdb shows in-frame clones only, minus some. This repertoire comprises some 120,000 clones; its ten largest clones make up about 2%. What was sequenced was PBMCs. The receptors were sampled from a man in his forties or fifties in good health and CMV-seronegative. CDR3s include the opening cysteine and the closing phenylalanine or tryptophan. Each record gives: V gene, D gene, J gene, CDR3 DNA, CDR3 protein. D genes are given only for firm matches.

v_gene: TRBV19; d_gene: NA; j_gene: TRBJ1-5; CDR3nt: TGTGCCAGTAGTATCCGGGAGGGAGGTCAGCCCCAGCATTTT; CDR3aa: CASSIREGGQPQHF
v_gene: TRBV5-6; d_gene: TRBD1; j_gene: TRBJ2-7; CDR3nt: TGTGCCAGCAGCTCGCCGGACAGGGGGCGTAGTTACGAGCAGTACTTC; CDR3aa: CASSSPDRGRSYEQYF
v_gene: TRBV19; d_gene: TRBD1; j_gene: TRBJ2-7; CDR3nt: TGTGCCAGTAGTCCCGGGACAGGGATCTACGAGCAGTACTTC; CDR3aa: CASSPGTGIYEQYF
v_gene: TRBV2; d_gene: TRBD1; j_gene: TRBJ2-1; CDR3nt: TGTGCCAGCAACCTTGGACAGGGGGTACGTGAGCAGTTCTTC; CDR3aa: CASNLGQGVREQFF
v_gene: TRBV5-4; d_gene: NA; j_gene: TRBJ2-7; CDR3nt: TGTGCCAGCAGCCCTCTCAGGGGTGAGAGGTTCTTC; CDR3aa: CASSPLRGERFF
v_gene: TRBV6-6; d_gene: TRBD1; j_gene: TRBJ2-1; CDR3nt: TGTGCCAGCAGTTCCTCCGGGACAGGGGGATACAATGAGCAGTTCTTC; CDR3aa: CASSSSGTGGYNEQFF
v_gene: TRBV7-6; d_gene: NA; j_gene: TRBJ2-1; CDR3nt: TGTGCCAGCAGCTTAGAGGTAGGAGGGGCCTCCTACAATGAGCAGTTCTTC; CDR3aa: CASSLEVGGASYNEQFF
v_gene: TRBV7-8; d_gene: NA; j_gene: TRBJ2-6; CDR3nt: TGTGCCAGCAGCGCTCGACTGGCCTCTGGGGCCAACGTCCTGACTTTC; CDR3aa: CASSARLASGANVLTF
v_gene: TRBV7-9; d_gene: TRBD2; j_gene: TRBJ2-5; CDR3nt: TGTGCCAGCAACCCCTGGGCCGGGGGGGAAGAGACCCAGTACTTC; CDR3aa: CASNPWAGGEETQYF
v_gene: TRBV4-1; d_gene: TRBD2; j_gene: TRBJ2-4; CDR3nt: TGCGCCAGCAGCCAAGGACTAGCTTCAGGAGCCAAAAACATTCAGTACTTC; CDR3aa: CASSQGLASGAKNIQYF
v_gene: TRBV7-9; d_gene: NA; j_gene: TRBJ2-7; CDR3nt: TGTGCCAGCAGCTCTTACAGGGTAGTAGGGGAGCAGTACTTC; CDR3aa: CASSSYRVVGEQYF
v_gene: TRBV30; d_gene: NA; j_gene: TRBJ1-4; CDR3nt: TGTGCCTGGAGTGGGCCTACTCCAGGGGAAAAACTGTTTTTT; CDR3aa: CAWSGPTPGEKLFF
v_gene: TRBV6-5; d_gene: TRBD1; j_gene: TRBJ2-7; CDR3nt: TGTGTCAGCAGTTACCTCGGACAGGGGAACGAGCAGTACTTC; CDR3aa: CVSSYLGQGNEQYF
v_gene: TRBV18; d_gene: NA; j_gene: TRBJ1-5; CDR3nt: TGTGCCAGCTCACCACCCGGCAATCAGCCCCAGCATTTT; CDR3aa: CASSPPGNQPQHF
v_gene: TRBV2; d_gene: TRBD2; j_gene: TRBJ2-3; CDR3nt: TGTGCCAGCAGTAGGGCTAGCGGGAAGGGGGATACGCAGTATTTT; CDR3aa: CASSRASGKGDTQYF